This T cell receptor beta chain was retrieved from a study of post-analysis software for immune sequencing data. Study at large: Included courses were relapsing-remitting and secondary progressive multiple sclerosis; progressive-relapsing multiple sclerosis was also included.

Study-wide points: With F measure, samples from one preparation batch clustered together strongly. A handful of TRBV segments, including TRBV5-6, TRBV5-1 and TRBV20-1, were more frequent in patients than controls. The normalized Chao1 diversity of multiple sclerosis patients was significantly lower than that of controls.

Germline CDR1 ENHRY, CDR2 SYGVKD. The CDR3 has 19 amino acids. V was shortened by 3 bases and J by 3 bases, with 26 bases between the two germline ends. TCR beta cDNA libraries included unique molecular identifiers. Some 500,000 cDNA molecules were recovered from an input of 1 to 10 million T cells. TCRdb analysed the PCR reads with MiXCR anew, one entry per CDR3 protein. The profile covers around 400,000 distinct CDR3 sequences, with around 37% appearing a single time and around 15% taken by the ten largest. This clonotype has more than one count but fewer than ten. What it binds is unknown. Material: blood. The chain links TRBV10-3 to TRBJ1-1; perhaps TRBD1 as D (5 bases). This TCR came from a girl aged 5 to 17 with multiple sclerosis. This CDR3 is CAISDSRLKPGVRDTEAFF. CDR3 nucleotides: TGTGCCATCAGTGATTCCCGTTTAAAGCCGGGGGTTAGGGACACTGAAGCTTTCTTT.